One and the same sample provided the 17 T cell receptor beta chains below, sequenced in a study of graft-versus-host responses after intestinal transplantation (dated by TCRdb to the early 2020s). The library was built by means of the immunoSEQ multiplex PCR assay. Here the immuneACCESS table is served through TCRdb, limited to in-frame sequences with V and J called. Missing clones are a known gap in these copies; in checked studies unresolved V genes cover under half, and the rest lacks a known reason. The sample includes approximately 90,000 clones, with under 95% observed a single time. The top ten constitute 1.5% to 2.5% of the sample. Read against the paper, the sample's time point label means: cells obtained before transplantation from donor or recipient. The antigens for these receptors are not known. Source: unstimulated CD8+ T cells sorted from spleen or lymph node cells, taken before intestinal transplant. The receptors were gathered from a human donor who received an intestinal transplant.

The V and J genes are TRBV9 and TRBJ2-5; a weak D match, TRBD2 (7 bases). Trimming removed 0 bases from V and 4 bases from J, with 10 bases in between. CDR3 length: 14 amino acids. In germline, CDR1 is SGDLS, CDR2 YYNGEE. The CDR3 loop is CASSVGGGPETQYF. CDR3 DNA sequence: TGTGCCAGCAGCGTAGGGGGGGGCCCAGAGACCCAGTACTTC.

DNA of the CDR3: TGCGCCAGCAGCCAAGACGTTGGAGCGGCCGTCATTAACTATGGCTACACCTTC. Residues: CASSQDVGAAVINYGYTF. This rearrangement joins TRBV4-3 to TRBJ1-2, with D uncertain. This CDR3 region has 18 residues. Germline V gives CDR1 LGHNA, CDR2 YSLEER. The V end was cut by 0 bases, the J end by 1 base, with 18 bases between.

The V call is TRBV7-9, the J call TRBJ1-2, with 7 bases matching TRBD1. CDR1 SEHNR and CDR2 FQNEAQ come from the germline V gene (reference sequence). This CDR3 contains 14 residues. Trimming removed 5 bases from V and 3 bases from J; junction bases left unmatched: 6. CDR3 sequence: CASSQGGLDYGYTF. The CDR3 region has the DNA TGTGCCAGCAGCCAAGGGGGCCTGGACTATGGCTACACCTTC.

This sequence joins TRBV19 and TRBJ2-2; the D gene is possibly TRBD2 (6 bases). Trimming removed 5 bases at V and 0 bases at J, with 16 bases between. The CDR3 sequence is 17 residues long. CDR1 and CDR2 (germline): LNHDA, SQIVND (reference sequence). For the CDR3, the DNA is TGTGCCAGTAGTCGGAACGTCCCGGGGGCGAACACCGGGGAGCTGTTTTTT. Its translation is CASSRNVPGANTGELFF.

The rearrangement links TRBV15 to TRBJ1-5, with no clear D. This CDR3 spans 14 amino acids. Trimming shortened V by 6 bases and J by 1 base, and 10 bases separated the two germline ends. From germline, CDR1 is LNHNV and CDR2 YYDKDF (reference sequence). The CDR3 spells CATRLGVSNQPQHF. In nucleotides, the CDR3 is TGTGCCACCAGGCTAGGCGTCAGCAATCAGCCCCAGCATTTT.

This clone appeared a single time. This rearrangement joins TRBV5-6 to TRBJ2-5, with TRBD2 matching over 10 bases. The junction had 11 bases not matched to a gene; V was cut back by 1 base and J by 5 bases. The CDR3 runs 17 residues. Germline V CDR1 and CDR2: SGHDT, YYEEEE. The CDR3 reads CASSLTASGGEEETQYF. CDR3 DNA sequence: TGTGCCAGCAGCTTGACGGCTAGCGGGGGAGAGGAGGAGACCCAGTACTTC. Supplemented by reference TRBV5-6 and TRBJ2-5, the full variable domain reads DAGVTQSPTHLIKTRGQQVTLRCSPKSGHDTVSWYQQALGQGPQFIFQYYEEEERQRGNFPDRFSGHQFPNYSSELNVNALLLGDSALYLCASSLTASGGEEETQYFGPGTRLLVL.

J is TRBJ2-7 and V is TRBV7-9, with D tentatively TRBD1 (6 bases). CDR1 and CDR2 (germline): SEHNR, FQNEAQ (reference sequence). V dropped 1 base and J dropped 6 bases, with 19 bases sitting between them. This CDR3 is built from 16 residues. CDR3 in amino acids: CASSLVSTGGLGEQYF. CDR3 sequence (DNA): TGTGCCAGCAGCTTAGTTTCGACTGGGGGCTTGGGCGAGCAGTACTTC.

The V call is TRBV4-3, the J call TRBJ2-3; D is possibly TRBD2 (5 bases). Germline-derived CDR1 and CDR2 are LGHNA and YSLEER. V was shortened by 0 bases and J by 3 bases, with 19 bases between the two germline ends. CDR3 length equals 18 residues. The CDR3 DNA sequence: TGCGCCAGCAGCCAAGATCAGAGTCTAGCTCAGTATACAGATACGCAGTATTTT. Translated, it gives CASSQDQSLAQYTDTQYF.

The V call is TRBV27, the J call TRBJ2-7, with TRBD1 matching 9 bases. After removal of 0 bases from V and 0 bases from J, the junction contained 6 bases not matched to a gene. Per the germline V gene, CDR1 is MNHEY and CDR2 is SMNVEV (reference sequence). This CDR3 contains 17 residues. The chain's CDR3 is CASSLSLGTGISYEQYF. CDR3 DNA sequence: TGTGCCAGCAGTTTATCACTCGGGACAGGGATCTCCTACGAGCAGTACTTC.

The chain couples TRBV4-1 to TRBJ2-5; tentatively, D is TRBD2 (7 bases). Germline values: CDR1 MGHRA, CDR2 YSYEKL. V was shortened by 4 bases and J by 3 bases, with 12 bases between the two germline ends. The CDR3 runs 14 residues. CDR3 in amino acids: CASSREGGKETQYF. The CDR3 DNA is TGCGCCAGCAGCCGCGAGGGGGGGAAAGAGACCCAGTACTTC.

The chain combines TRBV6-5 with TRBJ2-3; TRBD1 might be the D (6 bases). The CDR3 extends over 15 amino acids. Germline V lookup: CDR1 MNHEY, CDR2 SVGAGI. V lost 1 base to trimming and J lost 0 bases, with 8 bases between them. CDR3 sequence (DNA): TGTGCCAGCAGTTACTTAGGGGGTAGCACAGATACGCAGTATTTT. Its protein is CASSYLGGSTDTQYF.

The chain recombines TRBV4-3 with TRBJ1-2; D is undetermined. Trimming stripped 0 bases from V and 4 bases from J, with 9 bases between. Germline values: CDR1 LGHNA, CDR2 YSLEER. The CDR3 contains 14 residues. CDR3 DNA: TGCGCCAGCAGCCAAGATCTGGGAGCCTATGGCTACACCTTC. Encoded protein: CASSQDLGAYGYTF.

This clone was seen more than once but under ten times. V and J are TRBV30 and TRBJ2-3; tentative D call: TRBD2 (5 bases). The CDR3 extends over 14 amino acids. Between the trimmed V and J ends, which lost 0 bases and 6 bases, there was a span of 13 bases. CDR1 is GTSNPN and CDR2 is SVGIG in the germline V gene (reference sequence). The CDR3 here is CAWSVSAGWDTQYF. CDR3 coding DNA: TGTGCCTGGAGTGTATCCGCGGGCTGGGATACGCAGTATTTT.

V gene TRBV4-2 combines with J gene TRBJ2-1, with 16 bases aligning to TRBD2. The CDR3 contains 18 residues. With V trimmed by 0 bases and J by 7 bases, 6 bases remained unmatched. Germline V gene lookup returns CDR1 LGHNA and CDR2 YNFKEQ. CDR3 sequence reads: CASSQDGTSGGASNEQFF. The CDR3 DNA sequence: TGTGCCAGCAGCCAAGACGGGACTAGCGGGGGGGCATCGAATGAGCAGTTCTTC.

The gene calls are TRBV4-3 and TRBJ2-6; 8 nucleotides agree with TRBD1. V shed 0 bases, J shed 2 bases, and the junction held 3 bases outside the gene matches. Germline assignment: CDR1 LGHNA and CDR2 YSLEER. The CDR3 covers 17 residues. The CDR3 spells CASSQDQGAPGANVLTF. CDR3 nucleotide sequence: TGCGCCAGCAGCCAAGATCAGGGGGCCCCTGGGGCCAACGTCCTGACTTTC.

The chain recombines TRBV7-2 with TRBJ2-7, with 10 bases aligning to TRBD2. V lost 0 bases and J lost 0; bases outside the gene matches: 5. Germline V gene lookup returns CDR1 SGHTA and CDR2 FQGNSA. The CDR3 sequence is 17 residues long. This chain's CDR3 is CASSLALAGELSYEQYF. Written as DNA, the CDR3 is TGTGCCAGCAGCTTAGCCCTAGCGGGGGAACTCTCCTACGAGCAGTACTTC.

The chain is built from TRBV4-3 and TRBJ2-1; 8 positions agree with TRBD2. Germline CDR1 and CDR2: LGHNA and YSLEER. The CDR3 totals 16 residues. After removal of 3 bases from V and 6 bases from J, the junction contained 10 bases not matched to a gene. CDR3 sequence: CASSQDSGTRGNEQFF. The CDR3, as DNA: TGCGCCAGCAGCCAGGACTCCGGGACTAGGGGCAATGAGCAGTTCTTC.